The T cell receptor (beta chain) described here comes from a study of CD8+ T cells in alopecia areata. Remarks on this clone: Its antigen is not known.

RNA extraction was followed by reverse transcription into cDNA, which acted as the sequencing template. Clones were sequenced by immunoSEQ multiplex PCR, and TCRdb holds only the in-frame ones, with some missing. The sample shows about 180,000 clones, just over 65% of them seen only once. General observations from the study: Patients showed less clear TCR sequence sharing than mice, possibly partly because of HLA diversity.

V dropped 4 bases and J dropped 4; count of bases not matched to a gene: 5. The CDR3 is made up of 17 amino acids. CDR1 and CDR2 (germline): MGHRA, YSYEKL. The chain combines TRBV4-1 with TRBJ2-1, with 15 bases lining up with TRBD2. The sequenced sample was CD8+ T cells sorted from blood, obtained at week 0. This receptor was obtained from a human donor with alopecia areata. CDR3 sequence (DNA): TGCGCCAGCAGCCCTCGGACTAGCGGGGGGGTTTACAATGAGCAGTTCTTC. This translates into CASSPRTSGGVYNEQFF.